What follows is one TCR beta chain and its context. Antigen specificity is unknown. This sample was included in a study of shared clonotypes between healthy human individuals. Study-level background: Those who served as donors were a couple of women and a few men between the ages of 18 and 49.

Profiling relied on immunoSEQ multiplex PCR, and the TCRdb table lists in-frame clones only, not all of them. The data hold roughly 2.2 million clones, with roughly 93% observed a single time. Overall study findings and caveats: Sampling involved blood alone; tissue repertoires likely differ.

The CDR3 contains 15 residues. The germline V gene encodes CDR1 MNHNS and CDR2 SASEGT. V trimming: 5 bases; J trimming: 5 bases; junction bases outside the gene matches: 8. The split of CD4+ cells yielded CD45RA+ naive and CD45RA-negative memory subsets. The sequence was obtained from a man younger than 30 in good health. Some clones in this sample may be carry-over from other donors' samples. The chain joins TRBV6-1 to TRBJ1-5; TRBD1 aligns across 8 bases. Sequenced sample: naive CD4+ T cells from PBMCs. The subset denotes: CD45RA+ positively selected. Here the CDR3 reads CASSFTGGHHQPQHF. CDR3 nucleotide sequence: TGTGCCAGCAGTTTTACAGGGGGGCATCATCAGCCCCAGCATTTT.